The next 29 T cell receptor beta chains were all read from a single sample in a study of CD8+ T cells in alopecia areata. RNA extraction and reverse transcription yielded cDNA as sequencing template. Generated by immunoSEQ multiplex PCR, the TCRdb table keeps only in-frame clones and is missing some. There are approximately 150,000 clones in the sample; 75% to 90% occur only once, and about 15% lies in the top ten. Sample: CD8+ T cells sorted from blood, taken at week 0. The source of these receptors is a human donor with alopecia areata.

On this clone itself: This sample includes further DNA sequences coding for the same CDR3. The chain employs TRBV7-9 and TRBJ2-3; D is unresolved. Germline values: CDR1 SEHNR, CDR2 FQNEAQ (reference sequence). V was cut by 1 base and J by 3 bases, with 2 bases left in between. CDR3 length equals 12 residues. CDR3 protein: CASSLETDTQYF. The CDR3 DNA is TGTGCCAGCAGCTTAGAAACAGATACGCAGTATTTT.

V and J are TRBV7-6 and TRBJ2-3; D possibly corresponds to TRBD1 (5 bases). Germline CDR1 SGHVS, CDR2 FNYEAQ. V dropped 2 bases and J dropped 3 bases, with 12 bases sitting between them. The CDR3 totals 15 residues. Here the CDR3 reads CASSLRSGKTDTQYF. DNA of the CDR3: TGTGCCAGCAGCTTAAGATCAGGGAAGACAGATACGCAGTATTTT.

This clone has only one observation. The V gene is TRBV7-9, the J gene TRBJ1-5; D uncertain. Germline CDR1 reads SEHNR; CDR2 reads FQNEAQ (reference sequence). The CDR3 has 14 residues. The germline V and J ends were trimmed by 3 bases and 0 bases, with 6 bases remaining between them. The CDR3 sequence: CASSLTGSNQPQHF. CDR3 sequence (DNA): TGTGCCAGCAGCTTGACTGGTAGCAATCAGCCCCAGCATTTT. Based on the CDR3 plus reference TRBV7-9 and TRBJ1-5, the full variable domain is DTGVSQNPRHKITKRGQNVTFRCDPISEHNRLYWYRQTLGQGPEFLTYFQNEAQLEKSRLLSDRFSAERPKGSFSTLEIQRTEQGDSAMYLCASSLTGSNQPQHFGDGTRLSIL.

The CDR3 region has the DNA TGTGCCAGCAGTACCGACTGGGGCACAGATACGCAGTATTTT. Protein: CASSTDWGTDTQYF. V usage is TRBV27 and J usage is TRBJ2-3; D uncertain. The germline V gene encodes CDR1 MNHEY and CDR2 SMNVEV (reference sequence). The CDR3 contains 14 residues. The V and J ends lost 5 bases and 1 base respectively, with 10 bases between them.

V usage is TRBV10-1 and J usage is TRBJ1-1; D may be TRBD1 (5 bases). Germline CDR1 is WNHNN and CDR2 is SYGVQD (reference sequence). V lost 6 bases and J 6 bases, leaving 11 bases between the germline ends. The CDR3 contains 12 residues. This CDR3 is CASSDPGAEAFF. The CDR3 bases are TGCGCCAGCAGCGACCCGGGGGCTGAAGCTTTCTTT.

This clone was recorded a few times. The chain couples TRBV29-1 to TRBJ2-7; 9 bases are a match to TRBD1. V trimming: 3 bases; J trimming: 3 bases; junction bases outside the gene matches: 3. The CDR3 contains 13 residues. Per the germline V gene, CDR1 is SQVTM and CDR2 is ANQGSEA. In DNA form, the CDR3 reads TGCAGCGTTGAGACAGGGGGAGTCTACGAGCAGTACTTC. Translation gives CSVETGGVYEQYF.

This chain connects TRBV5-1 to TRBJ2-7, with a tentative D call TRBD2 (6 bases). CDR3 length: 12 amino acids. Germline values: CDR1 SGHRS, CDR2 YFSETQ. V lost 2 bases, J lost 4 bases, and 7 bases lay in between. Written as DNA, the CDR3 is TGCGCCAGCAGCTTCGGGGGTTACGAGCAGTACTTC. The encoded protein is CASSFGGYEQYF. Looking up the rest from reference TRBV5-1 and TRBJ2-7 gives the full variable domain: KAGVTQTPRYLIKTRGQQVTLSCSPISGHRSVSWYQQTPGQGLQFLFEYFSETQRNKGNFPGRFSGRQFSNSRSEMNVSTLELGDSALYLCASSFGGYEQYFGPGTRLTVT.

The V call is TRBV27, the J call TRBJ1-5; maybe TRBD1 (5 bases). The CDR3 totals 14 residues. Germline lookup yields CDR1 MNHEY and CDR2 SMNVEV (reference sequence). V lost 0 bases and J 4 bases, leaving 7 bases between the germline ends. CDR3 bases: TGTGCCAGCAGTTTATCATCAGGGAATCAGCCCCAGCATTTT. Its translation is CASSLSSGNQPQHF.

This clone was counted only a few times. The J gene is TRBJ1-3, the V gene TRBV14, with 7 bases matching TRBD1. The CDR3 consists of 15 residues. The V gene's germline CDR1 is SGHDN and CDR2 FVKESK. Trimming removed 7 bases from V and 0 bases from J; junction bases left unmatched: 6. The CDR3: CASTPTGNSGNTIYF. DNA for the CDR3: TGTGCCAGCACCCCGACAGGGAACTCTGGAAACACCATATATTTT.

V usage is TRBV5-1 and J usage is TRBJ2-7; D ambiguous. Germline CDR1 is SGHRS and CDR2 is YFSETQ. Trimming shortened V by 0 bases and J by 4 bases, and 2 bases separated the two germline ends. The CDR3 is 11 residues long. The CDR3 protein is CASSLEYEQYF. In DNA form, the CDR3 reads TGCGCCAGCAGCTTGGAATACGAGCAGTACTTC.

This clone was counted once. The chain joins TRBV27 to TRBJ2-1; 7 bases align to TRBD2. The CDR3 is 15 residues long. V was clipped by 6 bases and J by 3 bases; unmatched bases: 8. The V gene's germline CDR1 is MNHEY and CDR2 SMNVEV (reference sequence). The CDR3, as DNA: TGTGCCAGCAGGGGGCCTAGCGGAAGCTACAATGAGCAGTTCTTC. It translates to CASRGPSGSYNEQFF.

CDR3 loop: CASSDPGTATYEQYF. DNA for the CDR3: TGTGCCAGCAGTGACCCCGGGACAGCTACCTACGAGCAGTACTTC. The V gene is TRBV25-1, the J gene TRBJ2-7; the match to TRBD1 covers 7 bases. The CDR3 is made up of 15 amino acids. Losses at the gene ends were 3 bases for V and 2 bases for J; bases not matched to a gene: 7. Germline CDR1 reads MGHDK; CDR2 reads SYGVNS.

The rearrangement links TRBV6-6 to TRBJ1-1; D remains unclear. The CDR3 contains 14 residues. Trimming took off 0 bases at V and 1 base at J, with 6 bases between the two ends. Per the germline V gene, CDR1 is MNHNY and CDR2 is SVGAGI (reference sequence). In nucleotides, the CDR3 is TGTGCCAGCAGTTACTCGGGATGGAACACTGAAGCTTTCTTT. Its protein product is CASSYSGWNTEAFF.

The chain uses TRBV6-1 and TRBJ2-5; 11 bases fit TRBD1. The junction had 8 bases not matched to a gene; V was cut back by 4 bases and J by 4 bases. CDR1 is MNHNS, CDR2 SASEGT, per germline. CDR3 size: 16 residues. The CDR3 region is CASSGTGQGAPETQYF. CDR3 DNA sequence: TGTGCCAGCAGTGGGACCGGACAGGGGGCCCCAGAGACCCAGTACTTC.

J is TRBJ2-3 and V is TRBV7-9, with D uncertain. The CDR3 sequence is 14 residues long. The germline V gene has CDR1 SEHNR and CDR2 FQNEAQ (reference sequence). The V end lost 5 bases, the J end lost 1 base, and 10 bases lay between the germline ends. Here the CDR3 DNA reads TGTGCCAGCAGCCCACGTACGGGCACAGATACGCAGTATTTT. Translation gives CASSPRTGTDTQYF.

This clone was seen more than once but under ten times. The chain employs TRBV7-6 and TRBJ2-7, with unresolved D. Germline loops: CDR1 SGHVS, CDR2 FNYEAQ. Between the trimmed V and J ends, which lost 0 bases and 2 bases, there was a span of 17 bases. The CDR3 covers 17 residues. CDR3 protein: CASSLAFPWKPPYEQYF. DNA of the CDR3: TGTGCCAGCAGCTTAGCTTTCCCGTGGAAACCCCCCTACGAGCAGTACTTC.

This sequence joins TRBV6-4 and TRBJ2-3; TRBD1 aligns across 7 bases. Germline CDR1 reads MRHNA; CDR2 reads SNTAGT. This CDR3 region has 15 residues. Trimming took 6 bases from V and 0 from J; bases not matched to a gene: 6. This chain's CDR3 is CASSRGTASTDTQYF. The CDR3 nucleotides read TGTGCCAGCAGCAGGGGGACAGCTAGCACAGATACGCAGTATTTT.

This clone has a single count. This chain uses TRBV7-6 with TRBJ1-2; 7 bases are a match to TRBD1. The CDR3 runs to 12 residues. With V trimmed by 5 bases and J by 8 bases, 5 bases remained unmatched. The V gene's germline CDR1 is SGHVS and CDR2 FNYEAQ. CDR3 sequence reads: CASSRGGGGYTF. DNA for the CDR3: TGTGCCAGCAGCCGTGGAGGGGGCGGCTACACCTTC.

The CDR3 nucleotides read TGTGCCAGCCGAAAGACAGGGCGGGCAGGTCATCGCACAGATACGCAGTATTTT. It specifies CASRKTGRAGHRTDTQYF. The chain links TRBV11-2 to TRBJ2-3, with 7 nucleotides matching TRBD1. Germline V CDR1 and CDR2: SGHAT, FQNNGV. V was clipped by 8 bases and J by 1 base; unmatched bases: 18. The CDR3 has 18 residues.

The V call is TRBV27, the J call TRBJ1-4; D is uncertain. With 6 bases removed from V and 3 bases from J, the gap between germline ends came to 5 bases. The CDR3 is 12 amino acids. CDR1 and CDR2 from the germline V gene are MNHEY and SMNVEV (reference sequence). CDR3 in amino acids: CASSRSNEKLFF. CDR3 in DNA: TGTGCCAGCAGCCGGTCTAATGAAAAACTGTTTTTT.

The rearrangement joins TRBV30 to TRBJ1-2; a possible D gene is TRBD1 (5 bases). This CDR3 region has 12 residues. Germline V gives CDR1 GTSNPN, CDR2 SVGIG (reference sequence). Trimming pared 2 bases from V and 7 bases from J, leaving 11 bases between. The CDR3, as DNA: TGTGCCTGGAGTTCGGACACGCTTGGCTACACCTTC. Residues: CAWSSDTLGYTF. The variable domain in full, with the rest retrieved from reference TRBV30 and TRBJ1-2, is SQTIHQWPATLVQPVGSPLSLECTVEGTSNPNLYWYRQAAGRGLQLLFYSVGIGQISSEVPQNLSASRPQDRQFILSSKKLLLSDSGFYLCAWSSDTLGYTFGSGTRLTVV.

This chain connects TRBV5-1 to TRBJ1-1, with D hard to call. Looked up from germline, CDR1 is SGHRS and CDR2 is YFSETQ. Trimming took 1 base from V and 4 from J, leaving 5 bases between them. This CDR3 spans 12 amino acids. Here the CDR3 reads CASSLSSTEAFF. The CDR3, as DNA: TGCGCCAGCAGCTTGAGCAGCACTGAAGCTTTCTTT.

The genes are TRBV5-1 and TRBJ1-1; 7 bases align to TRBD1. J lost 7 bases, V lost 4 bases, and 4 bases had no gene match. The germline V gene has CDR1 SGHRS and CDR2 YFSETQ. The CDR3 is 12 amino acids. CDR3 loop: CASSGDSGEAFF. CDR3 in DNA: TGCGCCAGCAGCGGGGACAGCGGTGAAGCTTTCTTT. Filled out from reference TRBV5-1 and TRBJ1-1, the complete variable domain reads KAGVTQTPRYLIKTRGQQVTLSCSPISGHRSVSWYQQTPGQGLQFLFEYFSETQRNKGNFPGRFSGRQFSNSRSEMNVSTLELGDSALYLCASSGDSGEAFFGQGTRLTVV.

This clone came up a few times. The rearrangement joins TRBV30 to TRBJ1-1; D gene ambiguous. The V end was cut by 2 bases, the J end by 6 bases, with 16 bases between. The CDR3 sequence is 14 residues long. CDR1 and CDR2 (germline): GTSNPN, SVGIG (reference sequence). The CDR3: CAWSPLDGGSEAFF. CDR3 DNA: TGTGCCTGGAGTCCCTTGGACGGTGGGTCTGAAGCTTTCTTT.

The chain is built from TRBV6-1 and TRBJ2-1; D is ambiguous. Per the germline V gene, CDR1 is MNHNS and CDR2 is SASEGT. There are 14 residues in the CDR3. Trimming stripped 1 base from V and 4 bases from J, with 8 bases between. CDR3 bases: TGTGCCAGCAGTGAAGATTGGGGATACAATGAGCAGTTCTTC. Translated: CASSEDWGYNEQFF.

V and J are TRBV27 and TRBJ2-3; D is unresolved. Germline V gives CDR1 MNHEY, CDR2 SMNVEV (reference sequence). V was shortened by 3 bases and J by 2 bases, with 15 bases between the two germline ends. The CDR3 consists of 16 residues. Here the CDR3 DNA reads TGTGCCAGCAGTTTTGGAATCTCCACGAACACAGATACGCAGTATTTT. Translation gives CASSFGISTNTDTQYF.

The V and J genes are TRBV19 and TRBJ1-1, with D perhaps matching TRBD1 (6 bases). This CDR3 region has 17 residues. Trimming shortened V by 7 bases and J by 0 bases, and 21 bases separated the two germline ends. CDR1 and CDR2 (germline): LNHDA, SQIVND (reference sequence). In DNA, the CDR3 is TGTGCCAGTAATACATACAGGGTCATGCCCATGAACACTGAAGCTTTCTTT. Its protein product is CASNTYRVMPMNTEAFF.

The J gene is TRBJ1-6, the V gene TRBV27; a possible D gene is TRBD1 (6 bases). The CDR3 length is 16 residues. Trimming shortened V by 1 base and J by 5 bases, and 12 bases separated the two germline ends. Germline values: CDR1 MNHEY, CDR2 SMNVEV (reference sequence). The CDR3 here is CASSLLGGLDNSPLHF. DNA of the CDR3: TGTGCCAGCAGTTTATTAGGGGGTTTGGATAATTCACCCCTCCACTTT.

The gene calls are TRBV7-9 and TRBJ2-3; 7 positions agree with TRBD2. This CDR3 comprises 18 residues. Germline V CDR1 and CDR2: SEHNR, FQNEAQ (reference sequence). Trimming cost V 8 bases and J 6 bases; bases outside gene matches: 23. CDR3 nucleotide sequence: TGTGCCAGCTTCGCCCCGACCTCTCGGCGGGAGAGCGGGGATACGCAGTATTTT. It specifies CASFAPTSRRESGDTQYF.